This TCR beta chain came from a study of blood T cell repertoires in COVID-19. Study-level information: COVID-19 samples, acute and convalescent, were from the United States, Italy and Spain. PBMCs, B-cell-depleted T cells, or T cells were the source of the cDNA or gDNA that made up the material.

Original processing methods: Amplification with reference gene primers provided the estimates of nucleated cell counts. This table comes from immunoSEQ multiplex PCR, and its TCRdb copy is limited to in-frame clones, with some not included. The V and J calls and clone size are taken from that table; D and trimming were inferred from the DNA. The table shows approximately 190,000 clones, with 80% to 90% occurring only once. The source material was peripheral blood. The receptor was derived from a woman between 65 and 79 years old with active or convalescent COVID-19.

CDR3 in amino acids: CSASRVQGSNQPQHF. In DNA, the CDR3 is TGCAGTGCTAGTCGAGTCCAGGGCAGCAATCAGCCCCAGCATTTT. The rearrangement uses TRBV20-1 and TRBJ1-5, with D possibly matching TRBD1 (5 bases). The CDR3 sequence is 15 residues long. Trimming stripped 3 bases from V and 1 base from J, with 13 bases between. CDR1 is DFQATT, CDR2 SNEGSKA, per germline (reference sequence).